This is a list of T cell receptor beta chains from one sample in a study of metastatic and nonmetastatic thyroid tumors. Using MiXCR, TCRdb reanalyzed the PCR reads. This sample has over 40,000 clones; under 25% occur once, and the top ten carry more than 3%. The sequenced sample was blood. The receptors were gathered from a male donor with papillary thyroid cancer or a benign thyroid nodule (not recorded which). Some clones in this sample may be carry-over from other donors' samples. Each CDR3 is given with its conserved first and last residue.

v_call: TRBV7-8
j_call: TRBJ2-7
cdr3_aa: CASSPGGWWDQYF

v_call: TRBV7-9
j_call: TRBJ1-3
cdr3_aa: CASSLATVSGNTIYF

v_call: TRBV28
j_call: TRBJ2-7
cdr3_aa: CASSFAGNYEQYF

v_call: TRBV6-1
j_call: TRBJ2-7
cdr3_aa: CASNSGTGGEQYF

v_call: TRBV12-3/TRBV12-4
j_call: TRBJ1-1
cdr3_aa: CDSSRSGTGPEALF

v_call: TRBV6-1
j_call: TRBJ1-1
cdr3_aa: CASSPPSGGNTEAFF

v_call: TRBV20-1
j_call: TRBJ2-1
cdr3_aa: CSLPRRLAGINEQFF

v_call: TRBV4-1
j_call: TRBJ1-2
cdr3_aa: CASSLASPSNYGYTF

v_call: TRBV12-3/TRBV12-4
j_call: TRBJ2-1
cdr3_aa: CASNLAGGRFEQFF

v_call: TRBV29-1
j_call: TRBJ1-4
cdr3_aa: CSVGGTGRGEKLFF

v_call: TRBV7-3
j_call: TRBJ2-3
cdr3_aa: CASSLGFTDTQYF

v_call: TRBV7-9
j_call: TRBJ2-7
cdr3_aa: CASSPRTAYEQYF

v_call: TRBV12-3/TRBV12-4
j_call: TRBJ1-6
cdr3_aa: CASTHRVKDSPLHF

v_call: TRBV11-2
j_call: TRBJ1-2
cdr3_aa: CASSLGQDYGYTF

v_call: TRBV7-8
j_call: TRBJ2-1
cdr3_aa: CASSRTGQGLGEQFF

v_call: TRBV7-9
j_call: TRBJ2-3
cdr3_aa: CASIPLACPDTQYF